The 16 T cell receptor beta chains below were found in one sample sequenced in a study of T cells in Graves' hyperthyroidism and ophthalmopathy (dated by TCRdb to about 2019). The method behind the library was multiplex PCR. Sequencing relied on an Illumina HiSeq 2000. TCR beta CDR3 regions were amplified from RNA transcripts. For the first round of RT-PCR on the TCR CDR3, the HTBI primer set was used together with the Qiagen OneStep RT-PCR kit. The raw public data were reprocessed by TCRdb itself: fastp quality trimming at Q25, MiXCR clonotype calling, in-frame beta chains only. All rows with the same CDR3 protein become a single entry with the most common DNA and genes. In all, the sample holds 450,000 to 600,000 distinct CDR3 sequences, and approximately 20% of those were seen once. The top ten clones comprise roughly 44% of the sample. Sequencing used blood. The receptor set was obtained from a man in his forties or fifties with Graves' ophthalmopathy.

The rearrangement joins TRBV28 to TRBJ2-2; 10 bases fit TRBD1. Germline-derived CDR1 and CDR2 are MDHEN and SYDVKM. The length of the CDR3 is 19 residues. Trimming removed 6 bases from V and 4 bases from J; junction bases left unmatched: 17. CDR3 residues: CASSSLGLSRTGGTGELFF. The CDR3 nucleotides are TGTGCCAGCAGCTCCCTGGGTCTATCCAGGACAGGGGGCACCGGGGAGCTGTTTTTT.

This clonotype was found many times. The V call is TRBV28, the J call TRBJ2-1; 7 positions match TRBD2. V lost 5 bases to trimming and J lost 7 bases; unmatched junction nucleotides: 17. Germline lookup yields CDR1 MDHEN and CDR2 SYDVKM. The CDR3 extends over 17 amino acids. As DNA, the CDR3 is TGTGCCAGCAGTCCCCTGACTGGGGGGGGTGTAAGGAATGAGCAGTTCTTC. Protein product: CASSPLTGGGVRNEQFF. The complete variable domain, with remaining parts taken from reference TRBV28 and TRBJ2-1, reads DVKVTQSSRYLVKRTGEKVFLECVQDMDHENMFWYRQDPGLGLRLIYFSYDVKMKEKGDIPEGYSVSREKKERFSLILESASTNQTSMYLCASSPLTGGGVRNEQFFGPGTRLTVL.

Points on this clonotype: Possible read error: a much larger clone is one base away. V gene TRBV6-1 combines with J gene TRBJ2-2, with a possible D match to TRBD2 (5 bases). Germline-derived CDR1 and CDR2 are MNHNS and SASEGT. The CDR3 consists of 12 residues. The CDR3 sequence is CASRPNTGELLF. Here the CDR3 DNA reads TGTGCCAGCAGACCCAACACCGGGGAGCTGCTTTTT.

This clonotype has at least ten counts. The V call is TRBV11-2, the J call TRBJ2-1; the D gene is possibly TRBD1 (5 bases). V lost 5 bases and J lost 8, with 22 bases in between. The CDR3 is 16 amino acids. Germline V lookup: CDR1 SGHAT, CDR2 FQNNGV. The CDR3 DNA is TGTGCCAGCAGCGCAAACCTTATGGCCGTCAGGGATGAGCAGTTCTTC. Amino acid sequence: CASSANLMAVRDEQFF.

A remark on this clonotype: Possible read error: a much larger clone is one base away. This chain connects TRBV18 to TRBJ2-1, with 11 bases that match TRBD2. CDR1 and CDR2 from the germline V gene are KGHSH and LQKENI. The CDR3 has 16 residues. As DNA, the CDR3 is TGTACCAGCTCACCATCGGAACTAGCGGGAGCTGGTGAGCAGTTCTTC. It yields the protein CTSSPSELAGAGEQFF.

This sequence joins TRBV19 and TRBJ2-1; 7 nucleotides agree with TRBD2. The J segment lost 0 bases and the V segment lost 7 bases, leaving 9 bases of the junction unmatched. Germline CDR1 and CDR2: LNHDA and SQIVND (reference sequence). The CDR3 runs 16 residues. DNA for the CDR3: TGTGCCAGTACTCCTGGGGGGGGGAGCTCCTACAATGAGCAGTTCTTC. Residues: CASTPGGGSSYNEQFF. Looking up the rest from reference TRBV19 and TRBJ2-1 gives the full variable domain: DGGITQSPKYLFRKEGQNVTLSCEQNLNHDAMYWYRQDPGQGLRLIYYSQIVNDFQKGDIAEGYSVSREKKESFPLTVTSAQKNPTAFYLCASTPGGGSSYNEQFFGPGTRLTVL.

This clonotype was observed a handful of times. The chain recombines TRBV28 with TRBJ2-1, with D tentatively TRBD2 (6 bases). CDR1 and CDR2 (germline): MDHEN, SYDVKM. The CDR3 contains 12 residues. The V end lost 8 bases, the J end lost 6 bases, and 11 bases lay between the germline ends. The CDR3 is CASERLGNEQFF. Here the CDR3 DNA reads TGTGCCAGCGAGCGACTAGGCAATGAGCAGTTCTTC.

This sequence joins TRBV4-3 and TRBJ1-1; D uncertain. From germline, CDR1 is LGHNA and CDR2 YSLEER. V dropped 0 bases and J dropped 1 base, with 12 bases sitting between them. This CDR3 has 16 amino acids. The CDR3 nucleotides are TGCGCCAGCAGCCAAGATTTTTCTACAGAGAACACTGAAGCTTTCTTT. It is translated as CASSQDFSTENTEAFF.

This rearrangement joins TRBV29-1 to TRBJ1-2, with D hard to call. V lost 3 bases and J 3 bases, leaving 8 bases between the germline ends. This CDR3 has 12 residues. Germline V CDR1 and CDR2: SQVTM, ANQGSEA. The CDR3 coding sequence is TGCAGCGTTGATGGCCAGGACTATGGCTACACCTTC. Translated, it gives CSVDGQDYGYTF.

The rearrangement links TRBV19 to TRBJ2-5, with no clear D. This CDR3 spans 14 amino acids. The germline gives CDR1 LNHDA, CDR2 SQIVND (reference sequence). Trimming removed 7 bases at V and 4 bases at J, with 16 bases between. CDR3 nucleotide sequence: TGTGCCAGTACCGACGGACGGCCCAGAGAGACCCAGTACTTC. As protein: CASTDGRPRETQYF.

This clonotype was observed at least ten times. This chain connects TRBV3-1 to TRBJ2-5; D call uncertain. The length of the CDR3 is 14 residues. The germline CDR1 and CDR2 sequences are LGHDT and YNNKEL (reference sequence). The V end lost 1 base, the J end lost 2 bases, and 8 bases lay between the germline ends. CDR3 coding DNA: TGTGCCAGCAGCCAAGTTAAAGGGCAAGAGACCCAGTACTTC. Amino acid sequence: CASSQVKGQETQYF.

In its sample, this clonotype was seen a few times. This chain links TRBV6-4 with TRBJ2-7; D may be TRBD1 (5 bases). CDR1 is MRHNA and CDR2 is SNTAGT in the germline V gene. The V and J ends lost 6 bases and 3 bases respectively, with 12 bases between them. The CDR3 is made up of 13 amino acids. The CDR3 protein is CASSMTASYEQYF. The CDR3 nucleotides read TGTGCCAGCAGCATGACAGCGAGCTACGAGCAGTACTTC.

This clonotype was seen a few times. The genes are TRBV7-8 and TRBJ2-1; TRBD2 agrees at 8 bases. Germline V gene data show CDR1 as SGHVS and CDR2 as FQNEAQ. The CDR3 has 16 amino acids. With V trimmed by 1 base and J by 1 base, 3 bases remained unmatched. CDR3 coding DNA: TGTGCCAGCAGCTTAGGCGGGAGGAGGTCCTACAATGAGCAGTTCTTC. Protein: CASSLGGRRSYNEQFF.

V and J are TRBV11-2 and TRBJ2-2; weak D call: TRBD2 (5 bases). Trimming took off 4 bases at V and 6 bases at J, with 24 bases between the two ends. Germline values: CDR1 SGHAT, CDR2 FQNNGV. This CDR3 is built from 18 residues. The CDR3 here is CASSSDPRTRGKPGELFF. Written as DNA, the CDR3 is TGTGCCAGCAGCTCAGACCCGAGGACTCGAGGCAAACCCGGGGAGCTGTTTTTT. Full variable domain (rest looked up from reference TRBV11-2 and TRBJ2-2): EAGVAQSPRYKIIEKRQSVAFWCNPISGHATLYWYQQILGQGPKLLIQFQNNGVVDDSQLPKDRFSAERLKGVDSTLKIQPAKLEDSAVYLCASSSDPRTRGKPGELFFGEGSRLTVL.

This clonotype was observed many times. The chain combines TRBV3-1 with TRBJ2-1; tentatively, D is TRBD2 (6 bases). The CDR3 is 15 residues long. Germline V gives CDR1 LGHDT, CDR2 YNNKEL (reference sequence). Trimming removed 3 bases from V and 10 bases from J, with 19 bases in between. The CDR3 DNA follows: TGTGCCAGCAGCCAGGTAGACGGGGGACTGGGGGAGCAGTTCTTC. It codes for CASSQVDGGLGEQFF.

The chain is built from TRBV7-9 and TRBJ2-3; the match to TRBD2 covers 8 bases. Looked up from germline, CDR1 is SEHNR and CDR2 is FQNEAQ (reference sequence). CDR3 length: 17 amino acids. With V trimmed by 4 bases and J by 4 bases, 13 bases remained unmatched. The DNA of the CDR3 is TGTGCCAGCAGCTCGAGTTTGGGACTAGGACCCCCAGATACGCAGTATTTT. Its protein product is CASSSSLGLGPPDTQYF.